This T cell receptor (beta chain) came from a study of T cells in women clearing cervical HPV infection. Across the whole study: For cases, blood was sampled a median approximately 150 days after lesion detection, interquartile range about 90 to 210 days. Study results and limitations: Timing of associations relative to infection is unclear; T-cell subsets were not isolated. T-cell numbers per sample were unknown and may explain richness differences.

Profiled with immunoSEQ multiplex PCR; TCRdb holds only in-frame clones, not every one. This table lists over 35,000 clones. With respect to this clone: What it binds is not known. The sequenced fragment ends 3 residues before the CDR3 boundary, so the rest is inferred from the germline J gene.

This CDR3 has 14 amino acids. With 1 base removed from V and 0 bases from J, the gap between germline ends came to 7 bases. Looked up from germline, CDR1 is SGHRS and CDR2 is YFSETQ. What was sequenced was blood buffy coat. The chain employs TRBV5-1 and TRBJ1-1; the D is unclear. The origin of this receptor is a woman aged 18 to 75 with a cervical HPV16 infection that either progressed to CIN3+ or cleared (not recorded which). CDR3 loop: CASSLMGMNTEAFF. The DNA read from the CDR3 is TGCGCCAGCAGCTTGATGGGCATGAACACTGAA.